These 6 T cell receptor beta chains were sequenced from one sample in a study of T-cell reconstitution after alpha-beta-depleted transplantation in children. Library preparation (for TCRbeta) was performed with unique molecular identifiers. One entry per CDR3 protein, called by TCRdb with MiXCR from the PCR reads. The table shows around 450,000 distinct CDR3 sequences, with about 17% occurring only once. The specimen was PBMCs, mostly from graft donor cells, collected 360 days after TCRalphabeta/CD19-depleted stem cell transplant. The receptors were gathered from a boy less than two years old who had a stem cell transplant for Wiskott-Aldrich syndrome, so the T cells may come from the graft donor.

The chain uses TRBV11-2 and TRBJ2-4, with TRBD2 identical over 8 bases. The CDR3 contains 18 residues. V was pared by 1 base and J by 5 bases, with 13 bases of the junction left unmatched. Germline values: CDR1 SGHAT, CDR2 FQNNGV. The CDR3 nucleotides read TGTGCCAGCAGCTTAGGATGGGAGAAACCGGGGGGGCAAAACATTCAGTACTTC. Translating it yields CASSLGWEKPGGQNIQYF.

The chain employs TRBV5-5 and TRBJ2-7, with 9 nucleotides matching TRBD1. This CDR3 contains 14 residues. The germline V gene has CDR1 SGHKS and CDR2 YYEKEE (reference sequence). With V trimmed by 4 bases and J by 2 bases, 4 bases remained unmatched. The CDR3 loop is CASSKYRGPYEQYF. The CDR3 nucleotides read TGTGCCAGCAGCAAATACAGGGGGCCCTACGAGCAGTACTTC.

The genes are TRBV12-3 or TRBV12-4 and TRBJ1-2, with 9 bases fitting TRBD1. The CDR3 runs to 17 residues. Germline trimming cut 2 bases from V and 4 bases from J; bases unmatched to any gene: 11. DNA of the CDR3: TGTGCCAGCAGTTTAAGGGCCCGGACAGGGGTACGCTATGGCTACACCTTC. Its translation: CASSLRARTGVRYGYTF.

The CDR3 coding sequence is TGTGCCAGCAGTTACAGGGGTGGAATTTACGAGCAGTACTTC. Translation: CASSYRGGIYEQYF. This chain links TRBV2 with TRBJ2-7; 7 positions agree with TRBD1. V gave up 5 bases and J gave up 4 bases; unmatched junction bases: 8. CDR3 size: 14 residues. Germline CDR1 reads SNHLY; CDR2 reads FYNNEI.

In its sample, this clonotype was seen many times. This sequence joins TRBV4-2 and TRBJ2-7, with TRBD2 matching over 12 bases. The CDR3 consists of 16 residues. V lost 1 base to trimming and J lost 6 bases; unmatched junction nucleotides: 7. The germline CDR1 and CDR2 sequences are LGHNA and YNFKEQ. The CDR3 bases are TGTGCCAGCAGCCAAGGACTAGCGGGGGTGCATGCCGAGCAGTACTTC. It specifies CASSQGLAGVHAEQYF.

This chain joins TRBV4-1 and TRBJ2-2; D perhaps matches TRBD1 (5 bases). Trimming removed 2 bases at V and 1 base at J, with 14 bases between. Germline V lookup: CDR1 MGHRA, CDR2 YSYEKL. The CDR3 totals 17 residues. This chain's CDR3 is CASSQMTVFGNTGELFF. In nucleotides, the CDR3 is TGCGCCAGCAGCCAAATGACAGTCTTCGGGAACACCGGGGAGCTGTTTTTT.